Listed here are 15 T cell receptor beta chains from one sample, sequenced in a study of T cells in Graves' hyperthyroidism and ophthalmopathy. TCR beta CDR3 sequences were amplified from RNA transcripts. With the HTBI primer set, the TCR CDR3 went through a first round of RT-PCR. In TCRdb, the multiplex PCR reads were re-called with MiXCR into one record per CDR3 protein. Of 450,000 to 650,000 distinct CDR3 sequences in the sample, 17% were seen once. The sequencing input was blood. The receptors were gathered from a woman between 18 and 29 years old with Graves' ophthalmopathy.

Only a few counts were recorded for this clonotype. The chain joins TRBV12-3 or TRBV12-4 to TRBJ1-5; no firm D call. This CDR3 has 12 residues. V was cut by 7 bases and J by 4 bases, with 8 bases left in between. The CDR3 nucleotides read TGTGCCAGCAACACCCGTAATCAGCCCCAGCATTTT. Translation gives CASNTRNQPQHF.

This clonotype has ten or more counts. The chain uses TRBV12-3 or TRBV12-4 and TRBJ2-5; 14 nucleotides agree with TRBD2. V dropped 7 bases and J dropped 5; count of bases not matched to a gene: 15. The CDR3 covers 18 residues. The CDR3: CASTRLAGGPVSDETQYF. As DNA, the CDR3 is TGTGCCAGCACCAGACTAGCGGGAGGGCCCGTATCCGATGAGACCCAGTACTTC.

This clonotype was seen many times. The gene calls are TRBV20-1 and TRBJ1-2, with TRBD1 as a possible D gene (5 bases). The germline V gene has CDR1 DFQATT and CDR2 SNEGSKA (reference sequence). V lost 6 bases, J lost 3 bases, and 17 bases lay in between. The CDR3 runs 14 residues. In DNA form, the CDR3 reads TGCAGTGCAACGAGGGACGGCCGATACTATGGCTACACCTTC. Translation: CSATRDGRYYGYTF.

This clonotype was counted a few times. The CDR3 DNA sequence: TGTGCCAGCAGTTACCGACAGGGAGGTGGAAACACCATATATTTT. Translation gives CASSYRQGGGNTIYF. The V and J genes are TRBV6-6 and TRBJ1-3, with 7 bases that match TRBD1. This CDR3 contains 15 residues. The ends lost 2 bases at V and 3 bases at J; junction bases unmatched: 4. Germline V gene data show CDR1 as MNHNY and CDR2 as SVGAGI (reference sequence).

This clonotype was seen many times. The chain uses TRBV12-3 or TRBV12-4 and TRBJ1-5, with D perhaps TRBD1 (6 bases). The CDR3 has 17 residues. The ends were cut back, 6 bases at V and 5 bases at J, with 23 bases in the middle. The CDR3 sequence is CASSSRTAPSLDQPQHF. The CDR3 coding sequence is TGTGCCAGCAGCTCTAGGACAGCACCCAGCTTGGATCAGCCCCAGCATTTT.

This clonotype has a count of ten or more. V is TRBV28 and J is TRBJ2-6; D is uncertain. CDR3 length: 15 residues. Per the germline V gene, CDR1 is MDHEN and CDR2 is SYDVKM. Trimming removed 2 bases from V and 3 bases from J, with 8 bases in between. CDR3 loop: CASSLMGIGANVLTF. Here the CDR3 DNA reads TGTGCCAGCAGTTTAATGGGGATTGGGGCCAACGTCCTGACTTTC.

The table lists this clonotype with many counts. The CDR3 region is CASSSPGPLTEAFF. CDR3 DNA: TGTGCCAGCAGTTCCCCGGGGCCGCTCACTGAAGCTTTCTTT. The gene calls are TRBV12-3 or TRBV12-4 and TRBJ1-1; a possible D gene is TRBD1 (5 bases). This CDR3 has 14 residues. V lost 4 bases and J 4 bases, leaving 13 bases between the germline ends.

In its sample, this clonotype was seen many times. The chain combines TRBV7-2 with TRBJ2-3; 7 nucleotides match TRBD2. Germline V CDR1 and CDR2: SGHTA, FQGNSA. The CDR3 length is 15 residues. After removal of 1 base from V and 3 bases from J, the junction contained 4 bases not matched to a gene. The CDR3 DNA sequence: TGTGCCAGCAGCTTAGAACTAGCGCCGACAGATACGCAGTATTTT. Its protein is CASSLELAPTDTQYF. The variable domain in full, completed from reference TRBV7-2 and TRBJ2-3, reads GAGVSQSPSNKVTEKGKDVELRCDPISGHTALYWYRQSLGQGLEFLIYFQGNSAPDKSGLPSDRFSAERTGGSVSTLTIQRTQQEDSAVYLCASSLELAPTDTQYFGPGTRLTVL.

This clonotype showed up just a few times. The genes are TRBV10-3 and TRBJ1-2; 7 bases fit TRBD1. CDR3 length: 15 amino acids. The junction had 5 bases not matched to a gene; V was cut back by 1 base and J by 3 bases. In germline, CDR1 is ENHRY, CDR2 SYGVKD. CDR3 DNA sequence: TGTGCCATCAGTGAGTTGGACAGGATAGACTATGGCTACACCTTC. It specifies CAISELDRIDYGYTF.

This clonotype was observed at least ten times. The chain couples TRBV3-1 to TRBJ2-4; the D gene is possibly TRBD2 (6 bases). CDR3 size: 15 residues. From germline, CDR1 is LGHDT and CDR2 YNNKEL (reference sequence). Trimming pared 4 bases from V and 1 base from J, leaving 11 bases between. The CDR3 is CASSRTNLAKNIQYF. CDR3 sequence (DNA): TGTGCCAGCAGCCGGACTAACTTGGCCAAAAACATTCAGTACTTC.

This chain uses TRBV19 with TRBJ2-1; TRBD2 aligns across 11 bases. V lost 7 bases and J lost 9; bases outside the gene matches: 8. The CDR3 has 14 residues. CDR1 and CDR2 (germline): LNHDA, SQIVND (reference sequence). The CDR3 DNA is TGTGCCAGTAATGATAGCGGGGGGGCTGGTGAGCAGTTCTTC. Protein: CASNDSGGAGEQFF.

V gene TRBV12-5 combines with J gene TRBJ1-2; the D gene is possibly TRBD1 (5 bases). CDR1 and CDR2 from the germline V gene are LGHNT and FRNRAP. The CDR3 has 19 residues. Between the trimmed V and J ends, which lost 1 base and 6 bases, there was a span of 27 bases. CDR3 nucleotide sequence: TGTGCTAGTGGTTTGGCACAACTAACCTTCATCCTACAGGTACATGGCTACACCTTC. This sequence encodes CASGLAQLTFILQVHGYTF.

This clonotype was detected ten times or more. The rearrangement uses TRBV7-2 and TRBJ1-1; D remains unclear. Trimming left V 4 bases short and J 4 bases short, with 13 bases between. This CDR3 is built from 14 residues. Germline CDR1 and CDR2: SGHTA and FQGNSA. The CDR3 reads CASSSPRTLTEAFF. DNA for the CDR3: TGTGCCAGCAGCTCGCCCCGGACGCTCACTGAAGCTTTCTTT. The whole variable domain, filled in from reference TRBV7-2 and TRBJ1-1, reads GAGVSQSPSNKVTEKGKDVELRCDPISGHTALYWYRQSLGQGLEFLIYFQGNSAPDKSGLPSDRFSAERTGGSVSTLTIQRTQQEDSAVYLCASSSPRTLTEAFFGQGTRLTVV.

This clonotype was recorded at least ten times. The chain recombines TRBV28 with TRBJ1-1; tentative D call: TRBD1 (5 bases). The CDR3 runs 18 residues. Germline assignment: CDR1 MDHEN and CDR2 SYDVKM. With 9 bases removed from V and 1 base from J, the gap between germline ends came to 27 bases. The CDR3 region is CARSTRCREAGGNTEAFF. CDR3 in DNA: TGTGCCAGGTCGACCCGGTGCAGGGAAGCGGGTGGGAACACTGAAGCTTTCTTT.

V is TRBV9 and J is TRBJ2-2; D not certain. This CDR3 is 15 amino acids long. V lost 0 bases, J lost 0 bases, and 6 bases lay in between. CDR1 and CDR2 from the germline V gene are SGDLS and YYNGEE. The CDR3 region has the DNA TGTGCCAGCAGCGTAGCAGACGCGAACACCGGGGAGCTGTTTTTT. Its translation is CASSVADANTGELFF.